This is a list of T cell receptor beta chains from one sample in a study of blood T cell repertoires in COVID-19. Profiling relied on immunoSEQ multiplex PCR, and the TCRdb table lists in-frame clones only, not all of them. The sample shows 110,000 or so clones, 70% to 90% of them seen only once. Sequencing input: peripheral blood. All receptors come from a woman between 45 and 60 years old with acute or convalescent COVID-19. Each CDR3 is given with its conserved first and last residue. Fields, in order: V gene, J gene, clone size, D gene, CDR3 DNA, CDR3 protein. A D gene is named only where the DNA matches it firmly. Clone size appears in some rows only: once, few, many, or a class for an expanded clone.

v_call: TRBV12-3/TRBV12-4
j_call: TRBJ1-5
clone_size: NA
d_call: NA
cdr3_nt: TGTGCCAGCAGTTTACTTAGCAATCAGCCCCAGCATTTT
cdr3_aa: CASSLLSNQPQHF

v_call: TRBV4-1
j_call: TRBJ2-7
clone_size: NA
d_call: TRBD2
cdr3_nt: TGCGCCAGCAGCTTTAGCGGGAGTGAGCCTTACGAGCAGTACTTC
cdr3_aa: CASSFSGSEPYEQYF

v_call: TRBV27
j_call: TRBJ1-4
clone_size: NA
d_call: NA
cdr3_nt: TGTGCCAGCAGTTTAACTGGGGCTGCTAATGAAAAACTGTTTTTT
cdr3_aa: CASSLTGAANEKLFF

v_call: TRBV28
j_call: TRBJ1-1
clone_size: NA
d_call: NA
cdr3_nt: TGTGCCAGCAGTACCCGACACCCCAAAGCTTTCTTT
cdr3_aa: CASSTRHPKAFF

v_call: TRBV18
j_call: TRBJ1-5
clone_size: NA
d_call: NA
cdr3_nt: TGTGCCAGCTCACCAACTCCTGAAAGTCAGCCCCAGCATTTT
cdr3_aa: CASSPTPESQPQHF

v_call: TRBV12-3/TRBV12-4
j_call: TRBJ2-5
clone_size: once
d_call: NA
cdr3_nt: TGTGCCAGCAGTAAGACGCAGTCGGGGACCCAGTACTTC
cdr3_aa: CASSKTQSGTQYF

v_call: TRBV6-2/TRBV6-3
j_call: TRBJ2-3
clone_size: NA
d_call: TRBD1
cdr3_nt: TGTGCCAGCAGTTATCGGGCCGGGACAGGGGGCTTCACAGATACGCAGTATTTT
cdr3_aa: CASSYRAGTGGFTDTQYF

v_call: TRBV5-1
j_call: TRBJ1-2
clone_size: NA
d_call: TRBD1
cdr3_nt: TGCGCCAGCAGCCCGGGACAGGGGAACTATGGCTACACCTTC
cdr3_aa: CASSPGQGNYGYTF

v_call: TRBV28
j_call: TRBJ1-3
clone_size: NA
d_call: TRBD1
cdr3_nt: TGTGCCAGCATCCCGACAGGGAGCTCTGGAAACACCATATATTTT
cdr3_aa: CASIPTGSSGNTIYF

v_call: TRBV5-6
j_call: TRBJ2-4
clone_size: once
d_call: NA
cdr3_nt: TGTGCCAGCAGCTCGCTCAGGGTTAACATTCAGTACTTC
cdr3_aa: CASSSLRVNIQYF

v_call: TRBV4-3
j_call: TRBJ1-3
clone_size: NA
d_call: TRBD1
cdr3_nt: TGCGCCAGCAGCCGGGACGACAGGGGGACCTCTGGAAACACCATATATTTT
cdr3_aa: CASSRDDRGTSGNTIYF

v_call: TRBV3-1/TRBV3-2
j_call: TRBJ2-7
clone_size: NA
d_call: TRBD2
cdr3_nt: TGTGCCAGCAGCCAAGTTTGGACTAGCGGGTCCGGCTCGTACGAGCAGTACTTC
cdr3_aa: CASSQVWTSGSGSYEQYF

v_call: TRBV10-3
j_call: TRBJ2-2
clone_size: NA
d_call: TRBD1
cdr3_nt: TGTGCCATCAGCGTCCGACAGGGGGCCGCCGGGGAGCTGTTTTTT
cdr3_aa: CAISVRQGAAGELFF

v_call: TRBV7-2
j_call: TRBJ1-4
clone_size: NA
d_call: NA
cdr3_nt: TGTGCCAGCAGCCGCGGGGAGGCTGCTGTCCCCATTTTT
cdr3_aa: CASSRGEAAVPIF